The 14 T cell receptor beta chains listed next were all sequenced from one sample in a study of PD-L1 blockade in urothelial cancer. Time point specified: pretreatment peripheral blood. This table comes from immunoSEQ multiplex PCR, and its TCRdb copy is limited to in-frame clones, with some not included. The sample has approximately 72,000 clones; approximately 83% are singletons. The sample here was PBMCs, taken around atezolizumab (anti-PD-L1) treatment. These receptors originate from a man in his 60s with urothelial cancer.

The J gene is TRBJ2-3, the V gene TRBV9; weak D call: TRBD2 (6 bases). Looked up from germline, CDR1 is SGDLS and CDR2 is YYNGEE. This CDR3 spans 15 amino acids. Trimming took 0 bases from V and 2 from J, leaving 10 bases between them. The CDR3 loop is CASSVGRGFTDTQYF. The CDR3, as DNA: TGTGCCAGCAGCGTAGGTCGGGGGTTCACAGATACGCAGTATTTT.

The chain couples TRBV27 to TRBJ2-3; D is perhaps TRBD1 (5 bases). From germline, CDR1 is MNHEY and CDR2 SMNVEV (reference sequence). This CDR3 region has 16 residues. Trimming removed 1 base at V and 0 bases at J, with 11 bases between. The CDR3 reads CASSLWARASTDTQYF. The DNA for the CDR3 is TGTGCCAGCAGTTTATGGGCCAGGGCTAGCACAGATACGCAGTATTTT.

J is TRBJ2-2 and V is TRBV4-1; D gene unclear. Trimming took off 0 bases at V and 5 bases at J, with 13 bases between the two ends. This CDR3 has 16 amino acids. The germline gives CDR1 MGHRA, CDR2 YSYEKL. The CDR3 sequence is CASSQERGPKTGELFF. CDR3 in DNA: TGCGCCAGCAGCCAAGAACGAGGCCCCAAGACCGGGGAGCTGTTTTTT.

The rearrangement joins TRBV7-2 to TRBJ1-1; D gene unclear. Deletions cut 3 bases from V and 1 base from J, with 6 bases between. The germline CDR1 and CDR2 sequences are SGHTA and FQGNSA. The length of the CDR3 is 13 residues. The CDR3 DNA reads TGTGCCAGCAGCTTCGGGGAGAACACTGAAGCTTTCTTT. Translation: CASSFGENTEAFF. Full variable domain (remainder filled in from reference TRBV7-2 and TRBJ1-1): GAGVSQSPSNKVTEKGKDVELRCDPISGHTALYWYRQSLGQGLEFLIYFQGNSAPDKSGLPSDRFSAERTGGSVSTLTIQRTQQEDSAVYLCASSFGENTEAFFGQGTRLTVV.

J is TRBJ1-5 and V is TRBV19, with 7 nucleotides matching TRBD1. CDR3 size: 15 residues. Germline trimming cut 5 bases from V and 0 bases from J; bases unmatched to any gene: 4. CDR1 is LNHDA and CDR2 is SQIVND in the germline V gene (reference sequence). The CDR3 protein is CASSGTVPSNQPQHF. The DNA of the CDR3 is TGTGCCAGTAGTGGGACAGTCCCTAGCAATCAGCCCCAGCATTTT.

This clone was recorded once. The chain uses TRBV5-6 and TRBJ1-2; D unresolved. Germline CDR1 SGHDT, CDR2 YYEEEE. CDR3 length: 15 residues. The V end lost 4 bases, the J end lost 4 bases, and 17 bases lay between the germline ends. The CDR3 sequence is CASSGRGRMSYGYTF. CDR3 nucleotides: TGTGCCAGCAGCGGGCGCGGGCGAATGTCCTATGGCTACACCTTC.

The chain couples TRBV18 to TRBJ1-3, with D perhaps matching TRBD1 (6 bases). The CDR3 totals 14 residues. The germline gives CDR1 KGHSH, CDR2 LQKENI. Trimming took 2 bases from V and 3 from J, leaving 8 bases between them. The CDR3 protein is CASSPDRIGNTIYF. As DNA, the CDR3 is TGTGCCAGCTCACCAGACAGGATTGGAAACACCATATATTTT.

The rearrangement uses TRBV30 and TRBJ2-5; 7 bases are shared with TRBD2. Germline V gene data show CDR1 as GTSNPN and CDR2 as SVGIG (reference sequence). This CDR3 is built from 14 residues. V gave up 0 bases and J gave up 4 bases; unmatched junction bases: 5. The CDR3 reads CAWSVQRGSETQYF. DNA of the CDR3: TGTGCCTGGAGTGTACAGCGGGGTTCAGAGACCCAGTACTTC.

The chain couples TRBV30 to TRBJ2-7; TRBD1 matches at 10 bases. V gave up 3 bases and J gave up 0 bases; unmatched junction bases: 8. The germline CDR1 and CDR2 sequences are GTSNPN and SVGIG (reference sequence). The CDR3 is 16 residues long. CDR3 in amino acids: CAWSTPRDRGSYEQYF. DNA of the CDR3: TGTGCCTGGAGCACCCCCCGGGACAGGGGCTCCTACGAGCAGTACTTC. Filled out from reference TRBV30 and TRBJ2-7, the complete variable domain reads SQTIHQWPATLVQPVGSPLSLECTVEGTSNPNLYWYRQAAGRGLQLLFYSVGIGQISSEVPQNLSASRPQDRQFILSSKKLLLSDSGFYLCAWSTPRDRGSYEQYFGPGTRLTVT.

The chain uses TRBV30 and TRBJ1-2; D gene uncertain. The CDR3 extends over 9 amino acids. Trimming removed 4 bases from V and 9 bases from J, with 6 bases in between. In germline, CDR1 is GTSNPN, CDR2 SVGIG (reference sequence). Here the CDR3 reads CAWNCSYTF. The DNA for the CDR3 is TGTGCCTGGAATTGTAGCTACACCTTC.

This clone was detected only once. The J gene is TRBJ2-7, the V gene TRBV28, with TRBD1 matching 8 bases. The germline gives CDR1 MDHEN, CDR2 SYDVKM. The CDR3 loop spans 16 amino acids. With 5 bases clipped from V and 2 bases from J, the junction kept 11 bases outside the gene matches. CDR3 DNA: TGTGCCAGCAGTCCGCGGACAGGGAGATTCACCTACGAGCAGTACTTC. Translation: CASSPRTGRFTYEQYF. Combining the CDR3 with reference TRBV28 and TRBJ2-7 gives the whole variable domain DVKVTQSSRYLVKRTGEKVFLECVQDMDHENMFWYRQDPGLGLRLIYFSYDVKMKEKGDIPEGYSVSREKKERFSLILESASTNQTSMYLCASSPRTGRFTYEQYFGPGTRLTVT.

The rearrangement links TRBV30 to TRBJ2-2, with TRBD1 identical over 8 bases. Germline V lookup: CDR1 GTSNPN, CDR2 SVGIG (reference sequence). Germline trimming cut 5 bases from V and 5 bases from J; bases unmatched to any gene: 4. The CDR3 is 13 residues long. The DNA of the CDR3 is TGTGCCTGGGGACAGGGTTTTACCGGGGAGCTGTTTTTT. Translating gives CAWGQGFTGELFF.

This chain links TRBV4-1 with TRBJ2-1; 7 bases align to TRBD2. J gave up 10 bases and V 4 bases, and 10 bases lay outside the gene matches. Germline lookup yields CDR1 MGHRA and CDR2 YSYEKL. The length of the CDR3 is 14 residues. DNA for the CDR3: TGCGCCAGCAGCCGACCTACGGCGGGGGTGGAGCAGTTCTTC. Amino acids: CASSRPTAGVEQFF.

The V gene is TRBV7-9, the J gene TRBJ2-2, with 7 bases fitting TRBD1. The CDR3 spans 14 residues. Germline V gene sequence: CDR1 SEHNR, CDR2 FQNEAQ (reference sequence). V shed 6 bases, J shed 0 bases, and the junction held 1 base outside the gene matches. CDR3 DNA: TGTGCCAGCAGTGGGACAGCGAACACCGGGGAGCTGTTTTTT. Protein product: CASSGTANTGELFF.